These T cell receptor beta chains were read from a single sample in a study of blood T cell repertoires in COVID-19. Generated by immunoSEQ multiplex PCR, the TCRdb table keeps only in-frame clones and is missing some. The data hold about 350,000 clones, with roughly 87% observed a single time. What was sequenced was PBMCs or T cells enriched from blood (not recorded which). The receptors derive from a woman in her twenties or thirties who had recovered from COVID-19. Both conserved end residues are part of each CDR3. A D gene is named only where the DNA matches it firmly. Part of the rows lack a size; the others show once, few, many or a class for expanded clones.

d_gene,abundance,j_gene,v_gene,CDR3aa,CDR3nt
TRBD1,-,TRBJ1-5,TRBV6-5,CASRGQGAGNQPQHF,TGTGCCAGCAGGGGACAGGGCGCAGGCAATCAGCCCCAGCATTTT
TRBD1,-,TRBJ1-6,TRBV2,CASSSQTGVRGDSPLHF,TGTGCCAGCAGCTCTCAGACAGGGGTCCGTGGGGATTCACCCCTCCACTTT
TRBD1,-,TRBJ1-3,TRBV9,CASSAWDSNSGNTIYF,TGTGCCAGCAGCGCCTGGGACAGCAACTCTGGAAACACCATATATTTT
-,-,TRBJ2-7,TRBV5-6,CASSRENYEQYF,TGTGCCAGCAGCCGGGAGAACTACGAGCAGTACTTC
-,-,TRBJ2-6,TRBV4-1,CASSQDTGYPSGANVLTF,TGCGCCAGCAGCCAAGATACAGGGTATCCCTCTGGGGCCAACGTCCTGACTTTC
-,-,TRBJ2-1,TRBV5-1,CASSLIPSSYNEQFF,TGCGCCAGCAGCTTGATACCGAGCTCTTACAATGAGCAGTTCTTC
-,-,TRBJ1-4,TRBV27,CASKGVRGRREKLFF,TGTGCCTCCAAGGGGGTAAGGGGTCGACGTGAAAAACTGTTTTTT
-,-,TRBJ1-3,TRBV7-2,CASSTNPGGSGNTIYF,TGTGCCAGCAGCACAAACCCGGGGGGCTCTGGAAACACCATATATTTT
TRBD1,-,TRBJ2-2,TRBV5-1,CASSPGTGRNSAGELFF,TGCGCCAGCAGCCCGGGGACAGGGCGGAATTCGGCCGGGGAGCTGTTTTTT
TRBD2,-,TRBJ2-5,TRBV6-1,CASSEAPEGGKTQYF,TGTGCCAGCAGTGAAGCGCCTGAGGGAGGGAAGACCCAGTACTTC
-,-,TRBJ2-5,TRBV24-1,CATATLTGDVWYF,TGTGCCACCGCTACATTGACAGGCGATGTATGGTACTTC
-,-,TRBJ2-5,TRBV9,CASSPRPPRPQETQYF,TGTGCCAGCAGCCCTAGACCCCCCCGGCCTCAAGAGACCCAGTACTTC
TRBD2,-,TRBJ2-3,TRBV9,CASSVRGGATDTQYF,TGTGCCAGCAGCGTACGCGGGGGGGCAACAGATACGCAGTATTTT
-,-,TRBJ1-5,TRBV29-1,CSAVAEQGQPQHF,TGCAGCGCCGTGGCGGAACAAGGTCAGCCCCAGCATTTT
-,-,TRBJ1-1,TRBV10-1,CASRRGSEAFF,TGCGCCAGCAGGCGGGGCTCTGAAGCTTTCTTT
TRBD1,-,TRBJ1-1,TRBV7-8,CASSRATGSTEAFF,TGTGCCAGCAGCCGGGCGACAGGGAGCACTGAAGCTTTCTTT
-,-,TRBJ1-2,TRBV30,CAWSVTQGYGYTF,TGTGCCTGGAGTGTAACCCAGGGCTATGGCTACACCTTC
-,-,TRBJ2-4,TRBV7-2,CASSLQGYLDASKNIQYF,TGTGCCAGCAGCTTACAGGGGTATCTGGACGCTTCCAAAAACATTCAGTACTTC
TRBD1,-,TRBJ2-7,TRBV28,CASSLLGQGVYEQYF,TGTGCCAGCAGTTTATTAGGACAGGGAGTATACGAGCAGTACTTC
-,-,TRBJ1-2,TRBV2,CASPWTSYGYTF,TGTGCCAGCCCGTGGACTTCCTATGGCTACACCTTC
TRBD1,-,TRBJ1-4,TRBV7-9,CASSVGTVNEKLFF,TGTGCCAGCAGCGTCGGGACAGTTAATGAAAAACTGTTTTTT
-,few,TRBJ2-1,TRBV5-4,CASSSGGDRDNEQFF,TGTGCCAGCAGCTCCGGGGGGGACAGGGACAATGAGCAGTTCTTC
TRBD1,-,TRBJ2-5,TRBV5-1,CASSPGQGAETQYF,TGCGCCAGCAGCCCAGGACAGGGGGCAGAGACCCAGTACTTC
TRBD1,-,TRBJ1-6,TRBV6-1,CASSEEGQGGYSYNSPLHF,TGTGCCAGCAGTGAAGAAGGACAGGGGGGATACTCCTATAATTCACCCCTCCACTTT
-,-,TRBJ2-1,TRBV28,CASSRDEQFF,TGTGCCAGCAGCAGGGATGAGCAGTTCTTC
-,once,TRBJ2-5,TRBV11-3,CASSLDSYTGETQYF,TGTGCCAGCAGTTTAGACAGCTACACAGGGGAGACCCAGTACTTC
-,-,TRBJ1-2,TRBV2,CASSGVPSGGYTF,TGTGCCAGCAGCGGGGTCCCGAGTGGTGGCTACACCTTC
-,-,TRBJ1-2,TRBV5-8,CASSLGVWRNGGYTF,TGTGCCAGCAGCTTGGGGGTGTGGCGGAACGGGGGCTACACCTTC
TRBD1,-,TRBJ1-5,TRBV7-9,CASSDSGTGSYQPQHF,TGTGCCAGCAGCGATTCCGGGACAGGGAGTTATCAGCCCCAGCATTTT
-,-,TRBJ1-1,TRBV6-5,CASSYGGVGGTEAFF,TGTGCCAGCAGTTACGGAGGGGTTGGGGGCACTGAAGCTTTCTTT
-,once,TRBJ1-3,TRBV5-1,CASSLAGRGGRLWKHHIF,TGCGCCAGCAGCTTGGCGGGGCGGGGAGGGCGGCTCTGGAAACACCATATATTT
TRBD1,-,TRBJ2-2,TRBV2,CAGRGRPDGELFF,TGTGCCGGCAGGGGGCGCCCCGACGGGGAGCTGTTTTTT
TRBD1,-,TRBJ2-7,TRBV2,CASSRDRANYEQYF,TGTGCCAGCAGTCGAGACAGGGCGAACTACGAGCAGTACTTC
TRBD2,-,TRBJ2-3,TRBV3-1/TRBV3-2,CASSQGPPSGSTDTQYF,TGTGCCAGCAGCCAAGGCCCGCCTAGCGGCAGCACAGATACGCAGTATTTT
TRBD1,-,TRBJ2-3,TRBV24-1,CATSDRTGGMADTQYF,TGTGCCACCAGTGACCGGACAGGGGGGATGGCAGATACGCAGTATTTT
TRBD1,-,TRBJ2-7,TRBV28,CASSLPGQGEGEQYF,TGTGCCAGCAGCCTTCCGGGACAGGGGGAGGGTGAGCAGTACTTC
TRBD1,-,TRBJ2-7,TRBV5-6,CASSFRDRLYYEQYF,TGTGCCAGCAGCTTCCGGGACAGACTATACTACGAGCAGTACTTC
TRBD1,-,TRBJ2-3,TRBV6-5,CASSYDRGMLDTQYF,TGTGCCAGCAGCTACGACAGGGGGATGCTAGATACGCAGTATTTT
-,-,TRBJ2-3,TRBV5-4,CASSLEAGASDTQYF,TGTGCCAGCAGCTTGGAGGCAGGGGCGTCAGATACGCAGTATTTT
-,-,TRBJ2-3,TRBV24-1,CATSDQDRRDPSSTDTQYF,TGTGCCACCAGTGACCAGGACAGACGCGATCCCTCTAGCACAGATACGCAGTATTTT
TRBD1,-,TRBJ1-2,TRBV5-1,CASSHGQGGGYTF,TGCGCCAGCAGCCACGGACAGGGCGGAGGCTACACCTTC
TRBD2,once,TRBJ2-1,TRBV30,CAWMGLAGSSSYNEQFF,TGTGCCTGGATGGGACTAGCGGGGAGCAGCTCCTACAATGAGCAGTTCTTC
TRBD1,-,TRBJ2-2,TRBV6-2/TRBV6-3,CASSYSRGQGSNTGELFF,TGTGCCAGCAGTTACTCGAGGGGGCAGGGCTCGAACACCGGGGAGCTGTTTTTT
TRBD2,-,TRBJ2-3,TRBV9,CASSGLAGAPPTDTQYF,TGTGCCAGCAGCGGTCTAGCGGGCGCCCCCCCCACAGATACGCAGTATTTT
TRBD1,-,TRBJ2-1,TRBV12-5,CASGSQGMYEQFF,TGTGCTAGTGGTTCACAGGGGATGTATGAGCAGTTCTTC
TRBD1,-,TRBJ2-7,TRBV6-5,CASSYGTGVGYEQYF,TGTGCCAGCAGTTACGGGACAGGGGTAGGGTACGAGCAGTACTTC
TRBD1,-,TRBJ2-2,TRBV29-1,CSGSGTGVNTGELFF,TGCAGCGGGTCCGGGACAGGGGTTAACACCGGGGAGCTGTTTTTT
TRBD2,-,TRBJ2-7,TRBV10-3,CAISSGVRSYEQYF,TGTGCCATCTCAAGCGGGGTTAGGTCCTACGAGCAGTACTTC
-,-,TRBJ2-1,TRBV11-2,CASSSVTREQFF,TGTGCCAGCAGCTCGGTAACCCGTGAGCAGTTCTTC
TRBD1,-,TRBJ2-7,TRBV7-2,CASSLSGTGNDEQYF,TGTGCCAGCAGCTTATCCGGGACAGGGAATGACGAGCAGTACTTC
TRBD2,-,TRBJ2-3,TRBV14,CASSQDGGGGDTQYF,TGTGCCAGCAGCCAAGATGGCGGGGGGGGAGATACGCAGTATTTT
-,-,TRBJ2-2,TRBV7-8,CASSLVFGAQRLTGELFF,TGTGCCAGCAGCTTAGTTTTTGGGGCGCAAAGGCTGACCGGGGAGCTGTTTTTT
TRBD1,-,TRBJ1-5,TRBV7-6,CASSLGTGDQPQHF,TGTGCCAGCAGCTTAGGGACAGGAGATCAGCCCCAGCATTTT
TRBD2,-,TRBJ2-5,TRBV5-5,CASSPGLAGNLETQYF,TGTGCCAGCAGCCCCGGACTAGCGGGGAATTTGGAGACCCAGTACTTC
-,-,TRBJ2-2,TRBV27,CASSFAGWTGELFF,TGTGCCAGCAGTTTTGCAGGGTGGACCGGGGAGCTGTTTTTT
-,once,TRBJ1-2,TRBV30,CAWSAPRGRTIPYGYTF,TGTGCCTGGAGTGCACCCAGGGGACGGACCATTCCCTATGGCTACACCTTC